This is a list of T cell receptor beta chains from one sample in a study of Ad26.COV2.S vaccination and SARS-CoV-2 variants. Data came from immunoSEQ multiplex PCR; TCRdb stores just in-frame clones and leaves some out. This sample has 350,000 to 450,000 clones, with 92% found just once. Sequences were derived from peripheral blood, sampled in a trial of Ad26.COV2.S vaccine versus placebo. Receptors were obtained from a person aged 18-65 years who received the Ad26.COV2.S COVID-19 vaccine or a placebo. The CDR3 runs from the conserved cysteine through the conserved F or W. The D gene is left open where the match is weak. Expanded clones are given a class, and other clones once, few, many or no size at all.

.,TRBJ2-3,14,TRBV5-1,.,TGCGCCAGCAGCAGAAAACCAGGGTTTGATACGCAGTATTTT,CASSRKPGFDTQYF
.,TRBJ2-2,16,TRBV11-2,.,TGTGCCAGCAGCGCCGCACTGGGGGGGCGTCCCGGGGAGCTGTTTTTT,CASSAALGGRPGELFF
.,TRBJ1-4,14,TRBV5-1,.,TGCGCCAGCAGCTTTGGCTCCGGAAGGGAAAAACTGTTTTTT,CASSFGSGREKLFF
few,TRBJ1-5,13,TRBV19,.,TGTGCCAGTAGTTACAGGGAAAATCAGCCCCAGCATTTT,CASSYRENQPQHF
.,TRBJ2-5,13,TRBV18,TRBD1,TGTGCCAGCTCGCCACAGGGGGCTGAGACCCAGTACTTC,CASSPQGAETQYF
.,TRBJ2-1,15,TRBV9,TRBD2,TGTGCCAGCAGCGCCGCTAGCGGGGCTTACAATGAGCAGTTCTTC,CASSAASGAYNEQFF
.,TRBJ2-7,14,TRBV15,.,TGTGCCACCAGCAGAGATCGAGTAGGGGACGAGCAGTACTTC,CATSRDRVGDEQYF
once,TRBJ2-5,16,TRBV30,TRBD1,TGTGCCTGGACTGCGGGTTGGGGGACAGGAAAAGAGACCCAGTACTTC,CAWTAGWGTGKETQYF
.,TRBJ1-2,14,TRBV30,TRBD1,TGTGCCTGGAGGTTCCAGACAGGGATGGATGGCTACACCTTC,CAWRFQTGMDGYTF
.,TRBJ1-2,14,TRBV7-6,TRBD1,TGTGCCAGCAGCCCCGGGACAGGGGCATTAGGCTACACCTTC,CASSPGTGALGYTF
.,TRBJ2-5,14,TRBV15,.,TGTGCCACCAGCAGAGATTTGGGACTGGAGACCCAGTACTTC,CATSRDLGLETQYF
once,TRBJ1-4,16,TRBV28,.,TGTGCCAGCAGTAGACGAGGGACATCAGGGAATGAAAAACTGTTTTTT,CASSRRGTSGNEKLFF
.,TRBJ1-5,15,TRBV6-5,.,TGTGCCAGCAGTTATGGTGGCCCCGGTGGTCAGCCCCAGCATTTT,CASSYGGPGGQPQHF
.,TRBJ2-1,11,TRBV28,.,TGTGCCAGCAGTTTGGCTGATCTGCAGTTCTTC,CASSLADLQFF
once,TRBJ2-7,14,TRBV5-1,.,TGCGCCAGCAGGCAAGATGAGGGAGACTACGAGCAGTACTTC,CASRQDEGDYEQYF
.,TRBJ2-2,15,TRBV19,.,TGTGCCAGTAGTAAAAGCACACCGAACACCGGGGAGCTGTTTTTT,CASSKSTPNTGELFF
.,TRBJ2-6,19,TRBV7-9,.,TGTGCCAGCAGTCCAAACGAATCCGGGACACCATCTGGGGCCAACGTCCTGACTTTC,CASSPNESGTPSGANVLTF
.,TRBJ2-7,13,TRBV27,TRBD1,TGTGCCAGCAGTGAGTCCAGGGGGCTCGAGCAGTACTTC,CASSESRGLEQYF
.,TRBJ1-1,14,TRBV28,TRBD1,TGTGCCAGCAGTTTCGGACAGGGTTGGACTGAAGCTTTCTTT,CASSFGQGWTEAFF
.,TRBJ2-7,13,TRBV12-3/TRBV12-4,.,TGTGCCAGCAATAGAAAGGCAGGGCTCGAGCAGTACTTC,CASNRKAGLEQYF
.,TRBJ1-5,15,TRBV5-1,.,TGCGCCAGCAGCTTCGAGGGGTATAGCAATCAGCCCCAGCATTTT,CASSFEGYSNQPQHF
.,TRBJ2-7,17,TRBV6-6,TRBD2,TGTGCCAGCAGCCGAAGAAGTGATGCGGGGGGCTCCTACGAGCAGTACTTC,CASSRRSDAGGSYEQYF
.,TRBJ2-7,14,TRBV27,.,TGTGCCAGCAGTCCAGGTATCAGCAACTACGAGCAGTACTTC,CASSPGISNYEQYF
many,TRBJ2-7,15,TRBV18,.,TGTGCCAGCTCACCATGGCAGCTTAGCTCCTACGAGCAGTACTTC,CASSPWQLSSYEQYF
.,TRBJ1-1,13,TRBV28,.,TGTGCCAGCAGTTTGGGACGGAACACTGAAGCTTTCTTT,CASSLGRNTEAFF
few,TRBJ1-6,14,TRBV2,TRBD1,TGTGCCAGCGCGGGAGGGGGCCGGGATTCACCCCTCCACTTT,CASAGGGRDSPLHF
.,TRBJ1-1,11,TRBV29-1,.,TGCAGCGTAGATAGTGTCACTGAAGCTTTCTTT,CSVDSVTEAFF
.,TRBJ1-2,16,TRBV5-4,.,TGTGCCAGCAGCTTGGGCCTATCGGGGAGTAACTATGGCTACACCTTC,CASSLGLSGSNYGYTF
few,TRBJ1-1,10,TRBV28,.,TGTGCCAGCAGTAGATTAGAAGCTTTCTTT,CASSRLEAFF
.,TRBJ1-6,14,TRBV5-4,TRBD1,TGTGCCAGCAGCAGCGGACAGGGAAATTCACCCCTCCACTTT,CASSSGQGNSPLHF
.,TRBJ2-5,14,TRBV5-8,.,TGTGCCAGCAGCTCCGGGACCTGGGTGGAGACCCAGTACTTC,CASSSGTWVETQYF